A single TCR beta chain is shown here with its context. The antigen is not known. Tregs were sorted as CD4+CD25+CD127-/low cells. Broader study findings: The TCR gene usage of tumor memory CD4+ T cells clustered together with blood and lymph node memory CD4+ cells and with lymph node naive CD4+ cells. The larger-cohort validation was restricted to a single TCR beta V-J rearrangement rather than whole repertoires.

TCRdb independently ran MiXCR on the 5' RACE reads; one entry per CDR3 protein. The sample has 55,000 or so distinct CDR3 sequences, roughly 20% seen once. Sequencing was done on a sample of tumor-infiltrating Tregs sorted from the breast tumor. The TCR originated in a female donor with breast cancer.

The CDR3, as DNA: TGTGCCAGCAGCTTAGGACAGGAGGTAGCCGGGGAGCTGTTTTTT. Protein: CASSLGQEVAGELFF. This rearrangement joins TRBV7-8 to TRBJ2-2; maybe TRBD1 (6 bases). With 1 base removed from V and 6 bases from J, the gap between germline ends came to 12 bases. This CDR3 contains 15 residues. Germline CDR1 is SGHVS and CDR2 is FQNEAQ.